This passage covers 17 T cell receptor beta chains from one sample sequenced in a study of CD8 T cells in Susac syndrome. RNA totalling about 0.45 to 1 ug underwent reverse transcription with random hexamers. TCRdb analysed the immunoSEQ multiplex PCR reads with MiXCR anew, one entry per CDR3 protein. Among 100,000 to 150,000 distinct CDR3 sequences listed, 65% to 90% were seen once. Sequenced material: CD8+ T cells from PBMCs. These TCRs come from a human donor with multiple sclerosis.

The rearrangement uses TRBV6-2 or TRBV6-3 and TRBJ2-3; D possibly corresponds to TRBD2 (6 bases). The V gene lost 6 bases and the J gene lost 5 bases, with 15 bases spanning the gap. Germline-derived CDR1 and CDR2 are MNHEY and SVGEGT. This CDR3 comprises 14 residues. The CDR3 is CASSPEGGIDTQYF. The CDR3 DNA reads TGTGCCAGCAGCCCGGAGGGCGGCATAGATACGCAGTATTTT.

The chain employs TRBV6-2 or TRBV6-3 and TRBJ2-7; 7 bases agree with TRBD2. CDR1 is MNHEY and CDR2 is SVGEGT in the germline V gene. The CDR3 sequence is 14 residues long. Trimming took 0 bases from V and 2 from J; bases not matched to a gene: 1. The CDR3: CASSYSAGAYEQYV. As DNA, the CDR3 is TGTGCCAGCAGTTACTCGGCGGGGGCCTACGAGCAGTACGTC.

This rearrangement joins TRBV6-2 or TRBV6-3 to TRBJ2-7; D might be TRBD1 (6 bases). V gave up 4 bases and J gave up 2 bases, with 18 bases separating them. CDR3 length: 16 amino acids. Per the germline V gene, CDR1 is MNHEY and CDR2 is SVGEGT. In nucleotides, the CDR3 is TGTGCCAGCAGTTTCCACACAGGGAGCCTCCCCTACGAGCAGTACGTC. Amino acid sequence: CASSFHTGSLPYEQYV.

Written as DNA, the CDR3 is TGTGCCAGCAGCGTCCGGACCATAACAGGGGGGTTCTCCTACAATGAGCAGTTCTTC. It codes for CASSVRTITGGFSYNEQFF. The chain recombines TRBV27 with TRBJ2-1, with TRBD1 matching over 8 bases. CDR3 length: 19 residues. Germline values: CDR1 MNHEY, CDR2 SMNVEV (reference sequence). The junction had 16 bases not matched to a gene; V was cut back by 6 bases and J by 0 bases.

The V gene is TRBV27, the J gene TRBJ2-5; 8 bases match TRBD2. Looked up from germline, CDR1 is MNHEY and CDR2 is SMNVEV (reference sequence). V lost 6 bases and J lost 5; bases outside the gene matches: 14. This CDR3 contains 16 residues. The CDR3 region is CASSLQGFGGVETQYF. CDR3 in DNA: TGTGCCAGCAGCTTACAGGGTTTCGGGGGGGTGGAGACCCAGTACTTC.

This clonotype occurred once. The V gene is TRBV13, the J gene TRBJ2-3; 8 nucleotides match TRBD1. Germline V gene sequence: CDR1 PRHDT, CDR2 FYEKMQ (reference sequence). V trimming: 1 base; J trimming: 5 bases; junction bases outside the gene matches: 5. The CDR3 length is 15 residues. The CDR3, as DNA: TGTGCCAGCAGCTTAGCTCAGGGGGCGTTAGATACGCAGTATTTT. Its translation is CASSLAQGALDTQYF.

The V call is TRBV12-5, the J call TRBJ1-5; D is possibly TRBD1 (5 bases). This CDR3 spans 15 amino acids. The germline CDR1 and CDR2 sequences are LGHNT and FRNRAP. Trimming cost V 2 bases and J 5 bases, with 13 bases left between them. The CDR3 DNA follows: TGTGCTAGTGGTTTGTCTTTCGCGGGGGATCAGCCCCAGCATTTT. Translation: CASGLSFAGDQPQHF.

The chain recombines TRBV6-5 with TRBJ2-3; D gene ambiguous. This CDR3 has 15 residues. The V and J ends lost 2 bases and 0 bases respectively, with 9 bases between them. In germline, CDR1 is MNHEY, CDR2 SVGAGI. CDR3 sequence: CASSYDAASTDTQYF. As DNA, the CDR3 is TGTGCCAGCAGTTACGACGCAGCTAGCACAGATACGCAGTATTTT.

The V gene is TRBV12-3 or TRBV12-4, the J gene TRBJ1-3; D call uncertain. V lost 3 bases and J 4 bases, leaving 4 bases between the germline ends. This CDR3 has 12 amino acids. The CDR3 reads CASSFMGNTIYF. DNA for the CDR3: TGTGCCAGCAGTTTTATGGGAAACACCATATATTTT.

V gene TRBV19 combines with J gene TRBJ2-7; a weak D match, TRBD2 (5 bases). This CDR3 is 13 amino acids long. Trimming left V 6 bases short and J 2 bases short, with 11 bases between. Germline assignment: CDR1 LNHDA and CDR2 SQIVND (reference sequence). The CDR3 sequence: CASRESGAYEQYF. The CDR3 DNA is TGTGCCAGTAGAGAATCCGGGGCCTACGAGCAGTACTTC. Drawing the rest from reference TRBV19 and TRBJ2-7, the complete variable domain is DGGITQSPKYLFRKEGQNVTLSCEQNLNHDAMYWYRQDPGQGLRLIYYSQIVNDFQKGDIAEGYSVSREKKESFPLTVTSAQKNPTAFYLCASRESGAYEQYFGPGTRLTVT.

CDR3 loop: CASSLLGILGNTIYF. The DNA of the CDR3 is TGTGCCAGCAGTTTATTGGGTATTCTGGGAAACACCATATATTTT. The chain has TRBV12-3 or TRBV12-4 and TRBJ1-3; D gene uncertain. Between the trimmed V and J ends, which lost 2 bases and 4 bases, there was a span of 12 bases. The CDR3 is 15 residues long.

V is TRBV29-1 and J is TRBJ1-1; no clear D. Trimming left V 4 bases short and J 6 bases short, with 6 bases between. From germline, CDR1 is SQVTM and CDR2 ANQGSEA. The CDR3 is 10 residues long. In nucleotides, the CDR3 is TGCAGCGTTGTGGGTCCTGAAGCTTTCTTT. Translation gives CSVVGPEAFF.

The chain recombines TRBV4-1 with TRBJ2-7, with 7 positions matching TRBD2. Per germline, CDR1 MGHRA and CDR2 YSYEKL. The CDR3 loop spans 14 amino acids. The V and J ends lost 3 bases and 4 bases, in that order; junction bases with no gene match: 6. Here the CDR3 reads CASSHPGGEYEQYF. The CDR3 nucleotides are TGCGCCAGCAGCCACCCGGGGGGTGAGTACGAGCAGTACTTC.

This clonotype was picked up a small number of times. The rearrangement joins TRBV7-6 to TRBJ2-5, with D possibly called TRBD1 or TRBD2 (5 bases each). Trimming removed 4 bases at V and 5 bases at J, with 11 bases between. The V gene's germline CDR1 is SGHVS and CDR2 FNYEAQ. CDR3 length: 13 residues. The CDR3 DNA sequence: TGTGCCAGCAGCTCCGGGACCTACGAGACCCAGTACTTC. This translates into CASSSGTYETQYF.

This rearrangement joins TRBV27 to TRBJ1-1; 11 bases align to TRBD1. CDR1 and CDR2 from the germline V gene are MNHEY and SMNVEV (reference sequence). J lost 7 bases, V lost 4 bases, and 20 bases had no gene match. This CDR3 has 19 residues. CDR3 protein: CASSSNLLDRGRGGGEAFF. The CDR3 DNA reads TGTGCCAGCAGTTCGAACCTCCTGGACAGGGGGCGAGGTGGGGGTGAAGCTTTCTTT.

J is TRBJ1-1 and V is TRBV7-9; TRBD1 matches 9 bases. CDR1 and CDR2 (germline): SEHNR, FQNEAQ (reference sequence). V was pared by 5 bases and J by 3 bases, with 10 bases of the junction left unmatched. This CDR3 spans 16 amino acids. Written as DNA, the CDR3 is TGTGCCAGCAGCCAAGGGACAGGGAAGGGGTACACTGAAGCTTTCTTT. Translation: CASSQGTGKGYTEAFF.

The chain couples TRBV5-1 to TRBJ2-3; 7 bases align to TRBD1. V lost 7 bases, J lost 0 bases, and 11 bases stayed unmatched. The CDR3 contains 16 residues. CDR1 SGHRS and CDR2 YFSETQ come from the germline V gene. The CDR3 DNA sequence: TGCGCCAGCGGTATTGGTGGGACAGCTAGCACAGATACGCAGTATTTT. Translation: CASGIGGTASTDTQYF.